Listed here are 21 T cell receptor beta chains from one sample, sequenced in a study of molecular identifiers for immune sequencing clone quantification. TCRdb itself ran the PCR reads through MiXCR, one entry per CDR3 protein. The table includes about 7,800 distinct CDR3 sequences, 30% to 35% detected once. What was sequenced was naive CD8+ T cells from blood, with Jurkat cell RNA spiked in. Noted subset: FACS-sorted CD8+CD4-CCR7+CD45RA+ naive T cells. The receptors originated from a human donor in good health. Some libraries in this study had Jurkat cell RNA spiked in.

This clonotype was seen a few times. The rearrangement joins TRBV4-2 to TRBJ2-5; 9 bases map to TRBD2. Germline V gives CDR1 LGHNA, CDR2 YNFKEQ. V lost 5 bases and J lost 1; bases outside the gene matches: 11. The CDR3 runs to 17 residues. The CDR3 sequence: CASSSRIAGDFQETQYF. CDR3 bases: TGTGCCAGCAGCTCCCGAATAGCGGGAGACTTCCAAGAGACCCAGTACTTC.

Notes on this clonotype: Given the absence of the conserved phenylalanine or tryptophan at the CDR3 end, a read error is likely. This chain uses TRBV10-1 with TRBJ2-5; D is perhaps TRBD1 (6 bases). Deletions cut 7 bases from V and 7 bases from J, with 19 bases between. Looked up from germline, CDR1 is WNHNN and CDR2 is SYGVQD (reference sequence). The CDR3 length is 14 residues. The CDR3 is CASTSRGPEGTQYI. The CDR3 DNA is TGCGCCAGCACATCCAGGGGTCCTGAGGGGACCCAGTACATC.

The chain links TRBV29-1 to TRBJ2-7; TRBD1 aligns across 9 bases. The CDR3 totals 13 residues. J lost 3 bases, V lost 6 bases, and 6 bases had no gene match. Germline assignment: CDR1 SQVTM and CDR2 ANQGSEA. In DNA form, the CDR3 reads TGCAGCGTCCCGGGACAGGGAGTCTACGAGCAGTACTTC. It specifies CSVPGQGVYEQYF.

On this clonotype: A much larger clone sits a single nucleotide away, making a read error possible. The CDR3 nucleotides are TGTGCCAGCAGTTTTACGGACAACACTGAAGCTTTCTTT. This codes for CASSFTDNTEAFF. This sequence joins TRBV12-3 or TRBV12-4 and TRBJ1-1; D gene ambiguous. There are 13 residues in the CDR3. Trimming cost V 3 bases and J 2 bases, with 7 bases left between them.

The table lists this clonotype with a few counts. The chain carries TRBV19 and TRBJ1-1, with D unresolved. The CDR3 runs to 13 residues. Trimming removed 6 bases from V and 0 bases from J, with 8 bases in between. Germline CDR1 reads LNHDA; CDR2 reads SQIVND (reference sequence). The CDR3 loop reads CASRNSLNTEAFF. CDR3 coding DNA: TGTGCCAGTAGGAACAGCCTGAACACTGAAGCTTTCTTT.

The chain carries TRBV5-4 and TRBJ2-3; 8 nucleotides line up with TRBD2. V was pared by 9 bases and J by 2 bases, with 8 bases of the junction left unmatched. This CDR3 region has 14 residues. Germline assignment: CDR1 SGHNT and CDR2 YYREEE (reference sequence). DNA for the CDR3: TGTGCCACGGCCGGGACTAGGTCCACAGATACGCAGTATTTT. The encoded protein is CATAGTRSTDTQYF.

The chain couples TRBV2 to TRBJ2-3; D call uncertain. CDR1 and CDR2 from the germline V gene are SNHLY and FYNNEI. Trimming cost V 0 bases and J 5 bases, with 18 bases left between them. The CDR3 loop spans 17 amino acids. The CDR3 DNA is TGTGCCAGCAGTGAAGCGCTGGGGTTGGGCCCGAAAGATACGCAGTATTTT. Translation gives CASSEALGLGPKDTQYF.

CDR3 in amino acids: CASSLEGLAAETQYF. The CDR3 nucleotides are TGCGCCAGCAGCTTGGAGGGTCTAGCAGCTGAGACCCAGTACTTC. The rearrangement joins TRBV5-1 to TRBJ2-5, with a tentative D call TRBD2 (5 bases). This CDR3 spans 15 amino acids. The V end was cut by 0 bases, the J end by 5 bases, with 14 bases between. CDR1 is SGHRS, CDR2 YFSETQ, per germline. Using reference TRBV5-1 and TRBJ2-5 for the parts outside the CDR3, the full variable domain is KAGVTQTPRYLIKTRGQQVTLSCSPISGHRSVSWYQQTPGQGLQFLFEYFSETQRNKGNFPGRFSGRQFSNSRSEMNVSTLELGDSALYLCASSLEGLAAETQYFGPGTRLLVL.

In this sample, this clonotype turned up a few times. The chain combines TRBV6-5 with TRBJ1-5; D remains unclear. CDR1 MNHEY and CDR2 SVGAGI come from the germline V gene. V was clipped by 8 bases and J by 0 bases, with 14 bases between them. This CDR3 spans 15 amino acids. The CDR3 reads CASQSSLNSNQPQHF. In DNA form, the CDR3 reads TGTGCCAGCCAGTCTAGTCTGAATAGCAATCAGCCCCAGCATTTT.

By share of the sample, this clonotype is medium-sized. The chain's CDR3 is CASSLWLAGTDTQYF. CDR3 sequence (DNA): TGCGCCAGCAGCTTGTGGCTAGCGGGAACAGATACGCAGTATTTT. The V and J genes are TRBV5-1 and TRBJ2-3; 9 nucleotides align to TRBD2. In germline, CDR1 is SGHRS, CDR2 YFSETQ. V lost 1 base to trimming and J lost 3 bases; unmatched junction nucleotides: 3. The CDR3 contains 15 residues.

This clonotype has a handful of counts. The J gene is TRBJ2-7, the V gene TRBV6-1; the D is unclear. CDR1 and CDR2 (germline): MNHNS, SASEGT. The CDR3 runs to 11 residues. Trimming removed 2 bases at V and 7 bases at J, with 6 bases between. CDR3 residues: CASSEFGEQYF. In nucleotides, the CDR3 is TGTGCCAGCAGTGAATTCGGGGAGCAGTACTTC.

By share, this clonotype counts as large. The rearrangement joins TRBV4-1 to TRBJ2-3, with 9 bases identical to TRBD2. The CDR3 is made up of 15 amino acids. The V and J ends lost 3 bases and 4 bases, in that order; junction bases with no gene match: 5. Germline CDR1 is MGHRA and CDR2 is YSYEKL. The DNA of the CDR3 is TGCGCCAGCAGCCAGCGGGAGGGTGCAGCAGATACGCAGTATTTT. It encodes CASSQREGAADTQYF.

Points on this clonotype: One end of the junction varies from germline; a read error may be responsible. CDR3 region: CASSYGGSTYFYEQYF. Written as DNA, the CDR3 is TGCGCCAGCAGTTACGGAGGATCAACATATTTCTACGAGCAGTACTTC. This chain joins TRBV6-2 or TRBV6-3 and TRBJ2-7, with D perhaps matching TRBD2 (5 bases). CDR1 and CDR2 (germline): MNHEY, SVGEGT. The CDR3 is 16 residues long.

This clonotype has just one count. The genes are TRBV9 and TRBJ2-5, with 7 nucleotides matching TRBD1. J was trimmed by 2 bases and V by 0 bases; bases with no gene match: 4. Germline V lookup: CDR1 SGDLS, CDR2 YYNGEE. The CDR3 runs 15 residues. In DNA, the CDR3 is TGTGCCAGCAGCGTAGATGGGGGACAGCAAGAGACCCAGTACTTC. Translating it yields CASSVDGGQQETQYF.

Within the sample, this clonotype is medium-sized. V gene TRBV29-1 combines with J gene TRBJ2-5, with TRBD2 as a possible D gene (5 bases). This CDR3 contains 12 residues. V was cut by 1 base and J by 2 bases, with 5 bases left in between. CDR1 and CDR2 (germline): SQVTM, ANQGSEA. Here the CDR3 reads CSVEGEQETQYF. In nucleotides, the CDR3 is TGCAGCGTTGAAGGGGAGCAAGAGACCCAGTACTTC.

Comment on this clonotype: This may be a read error: a much more frequent sequence differs by one nucleotide. Since no conserved phenylalanine or tryptophan closes the CDR3, a read error is the likely cause. The rearrangement joins TRBV5-6 to TRBJ2-3; no firm D call. The V gene lost 4 bases and the J gene lost 4 bases, with 13 bases spanning the gap. This CDR3 has 14 amino acids. Germline V gives CDR1 SGHDT, CDR2 YYEEEE. CDR3 region: CASSGPMGPDTQYL. For the CDR3, the DNA is TGTGCCAGCAGCGGCCCCATGGGCCCAGATACGCAGTATCTT.

Within the sample, this clonotype is medium-sized. V gene TRBV4-2 combines with J gene TRBJ2-7; perhaps D is TRBD1 or TRBD2 (5 bases each). The germline gives CDR1 LGHNA, CDR2 YNFKEQ. This CDR3 region has 14 residues. V was pared by 0 bases and J by 7 bases, with 13 bases between. The CDR3 coding sequence is TGTGCCAGCAGCCAAGATGGGGGAGTCAGGGAGCAGTACTTC. Translated: CASSQDGGVREQYF.

In DNA form, the CDR3 reads TGTGCCAGCAGCGTGGGGGACGTGACTGGCTACACCTTC. Its protein product is CASSVGDVTGYTF. The rearrangement links TRBV9 to TRBJ1-2, with D maybe TRBD1 (5 bases). The CDR3 spans 13 residues. Trimming cost V 2 bases and J 7 bases, with 12 bases left between them. Per germline, CDR1 SGDLS and CDR2 YYNGEE.

The rearrangement uses TRBV7-9 and TRBJ2-3; D uncertain. V was pared by 4 bases and J by 1 base, with 3 bases between. CDR1 SEHNR and CDR2 FQNEAQ come from the germline V gene (reference sequence). The CDR3 contains 12 residues. The CDR3 nucleotides read TGTGCCAGCAGCTCCGGCACAGATACGCAGTATTTT. This codes for CASSSGTDTQYF.

As concerns this clonotype: A read error may produce the germline difference seen at one junction end. The chain recombines TRBV4-2 with TRBJ2-7, with unresolved D. The CDR3 has 12 amino acids. Germline V lookup: CDR1 LGHNA, CDR2 YNFKEQ. This chain's CDR3 is CASSPPTYELYF. CDR3 coding DNA: TGTGCCAGCAGCCCCCCTACCTACGAGCTGTACTTC.

By frequency in the sample, this clonotype is medium-sized. The chain carries TRBV6-6 and TRBJ1-5; perhaps TRBD1 as D (6 bases). The germline CDR1 and CDR2 sequences are MNHNY and SVGAGI (reference sequence). The CDR3 is 13 residues long. V was trimmed by 6 bases and J by 3 bases, leaving 9 bases between them. The CDR3 coding sequence is TGTGCCAGCAGAACAGGGTACAATCAGCCCCAGCATTTT. This codes for CASRTGYNQPQHF.